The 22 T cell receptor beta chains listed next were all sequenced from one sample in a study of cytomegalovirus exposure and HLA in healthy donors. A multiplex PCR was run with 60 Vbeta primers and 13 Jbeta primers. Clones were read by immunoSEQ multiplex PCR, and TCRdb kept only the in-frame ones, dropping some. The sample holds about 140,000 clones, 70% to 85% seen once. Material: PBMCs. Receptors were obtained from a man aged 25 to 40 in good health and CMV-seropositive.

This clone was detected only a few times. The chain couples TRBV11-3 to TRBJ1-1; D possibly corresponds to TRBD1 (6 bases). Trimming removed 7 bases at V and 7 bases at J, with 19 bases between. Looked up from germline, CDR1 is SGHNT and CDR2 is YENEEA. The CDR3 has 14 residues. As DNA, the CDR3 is TGTGCCAGCAACCGTCCTGGGACACGTAATGAAGCTTTCTTT. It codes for CASNRPGTRNEAFF.

Here the CDR3 reads CASSFGGGLTDTQYF. For the CDR3, the DNA is TGTGCCAGCAGCTTTGGCGGGGGGCTCACAGATACGCAGTATTTT. This chain links TRBV7-9 with TRBJ2-3; 8 positions match TRBD2. Looked up from germline, CDR1 is SEHNR and CDR2 is FQNEAQ (reference sequence). CDR3 length: 15 amino acids. Trimming removed 3 bases from V and 2 bases from J; junction bases left unmatched: 4.

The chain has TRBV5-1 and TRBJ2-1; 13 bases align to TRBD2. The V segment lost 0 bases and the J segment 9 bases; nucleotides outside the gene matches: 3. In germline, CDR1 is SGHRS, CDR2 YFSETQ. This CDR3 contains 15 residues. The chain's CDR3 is CASSLELAGGGEQFF. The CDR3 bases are TGCGCCAGCAGCTTGGAACTAGCGGGGGGGGGTGAGCAGTTCTTC.

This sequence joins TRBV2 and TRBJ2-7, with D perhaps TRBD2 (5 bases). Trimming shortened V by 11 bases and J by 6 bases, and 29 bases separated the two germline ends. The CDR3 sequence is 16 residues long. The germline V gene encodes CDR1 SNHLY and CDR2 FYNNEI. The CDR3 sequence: CASYHPGNQQIREQYF. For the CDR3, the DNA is TGTGCCTCGTACCACCCGGGGAATCAGCAGATCCGCGAGCAGTACTTC.

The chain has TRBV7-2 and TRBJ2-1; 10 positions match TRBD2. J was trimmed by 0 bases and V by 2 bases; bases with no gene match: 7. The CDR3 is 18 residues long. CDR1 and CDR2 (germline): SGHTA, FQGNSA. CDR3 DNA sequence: TGTGCCAGCAGCTTATCCACTAGCGGGATACCCTCCTACAATGAGCAGTTCTTC. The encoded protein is CASSLSTSGIPSYNEQFF.

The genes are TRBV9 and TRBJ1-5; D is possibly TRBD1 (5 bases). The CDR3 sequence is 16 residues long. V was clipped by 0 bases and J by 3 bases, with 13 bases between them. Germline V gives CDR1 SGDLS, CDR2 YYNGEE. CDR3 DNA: TGTGCCAGCAGCGTAGGGGGCAGCAACTCCAATCAGCCCCAGCATTTT. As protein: CASSVGGSNSNQPQHF. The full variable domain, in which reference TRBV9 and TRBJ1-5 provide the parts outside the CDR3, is DSGVTQTPKHLITATGQRVTLRCSPRSGDLSVYWYQQSLDQGLQFLIQYYNGEERAKGNILERFSAQQFPDLHSELNLSSLELGDSALYFCASSVGGSNSNQPQHFGDGTRLSIL.

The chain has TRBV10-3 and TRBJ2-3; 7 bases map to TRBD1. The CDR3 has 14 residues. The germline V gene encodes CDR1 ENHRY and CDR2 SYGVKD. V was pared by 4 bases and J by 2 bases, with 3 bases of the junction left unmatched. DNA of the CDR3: TGTGCCATCAGTGGGGGACAGCTCACAGATACGCAGTATTTT. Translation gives CAISGGQLTDTQYF.

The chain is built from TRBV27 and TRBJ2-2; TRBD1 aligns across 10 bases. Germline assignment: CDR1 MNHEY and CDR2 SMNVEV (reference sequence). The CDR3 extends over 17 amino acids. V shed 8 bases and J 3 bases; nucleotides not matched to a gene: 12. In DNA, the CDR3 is TGTGCCAGCGCTAATGGGACAGGGGCAGCGTACACCGGGGAGCTGTTTTTT. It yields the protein CASANGTGAAYTGELFF.

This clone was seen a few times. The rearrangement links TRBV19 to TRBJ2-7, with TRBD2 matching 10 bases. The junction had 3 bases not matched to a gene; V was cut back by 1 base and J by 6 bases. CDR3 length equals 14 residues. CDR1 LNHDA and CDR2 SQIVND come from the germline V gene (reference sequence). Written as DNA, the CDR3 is TGTGCCAGTAGTATAGTTAGCGGGAGGCCCGAGCAGTACTTC. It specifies CASSIVSGRPEQYF.

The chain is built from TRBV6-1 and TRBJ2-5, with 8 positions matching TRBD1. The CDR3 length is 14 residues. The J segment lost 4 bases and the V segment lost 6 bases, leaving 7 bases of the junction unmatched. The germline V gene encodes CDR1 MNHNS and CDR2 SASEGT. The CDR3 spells CASSENRGRETQYF. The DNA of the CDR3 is TGTGCCAGCAGCGAGAACAGGGGGAGAGAGACCCAGTACTTC.

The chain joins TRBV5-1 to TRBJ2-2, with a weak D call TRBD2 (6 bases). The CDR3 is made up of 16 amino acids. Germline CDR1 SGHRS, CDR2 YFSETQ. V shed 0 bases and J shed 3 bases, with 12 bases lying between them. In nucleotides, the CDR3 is TGCGCCAGCAGCTTGGGGCTAGCGCCTTACACCGGGGAGCTGTTTTTT. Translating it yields CASSLGLAPYTGELFF.

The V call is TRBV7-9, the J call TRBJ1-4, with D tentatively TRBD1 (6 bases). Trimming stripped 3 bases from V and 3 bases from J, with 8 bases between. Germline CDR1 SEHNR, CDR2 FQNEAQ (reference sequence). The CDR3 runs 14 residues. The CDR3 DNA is TGTGCCAGCAGCTTGGGGGCGTCTAATGAAAAACTGTTTTTT. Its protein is CASSLGASNEKLFF.

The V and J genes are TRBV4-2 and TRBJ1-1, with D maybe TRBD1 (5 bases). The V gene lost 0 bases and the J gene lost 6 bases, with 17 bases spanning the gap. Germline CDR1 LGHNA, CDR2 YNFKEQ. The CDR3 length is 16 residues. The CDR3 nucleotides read TGTGCCAGCAGCCAAGACGTGGAGGGGCCAAGCCCTGAAGCTTTCTTT. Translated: CASSQDVEGPSPEAFF.

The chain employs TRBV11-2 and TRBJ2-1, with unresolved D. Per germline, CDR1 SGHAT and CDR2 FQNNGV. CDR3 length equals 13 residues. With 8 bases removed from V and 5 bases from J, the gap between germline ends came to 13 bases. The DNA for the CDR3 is TGTGCCAGCCGTCGTAGCCTGGACAATGAGCAGTTCTTC. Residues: CASRRSLDNEQFF. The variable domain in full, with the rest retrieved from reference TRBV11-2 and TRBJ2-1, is EAGVAQSPRYKIIEKRQSVAFWCNPISGHATLYWYQQILGQGPKLLIQFQNNGVVDDSQLPKDRFSAERLKGVDSTLKIQPAKLEDSAVYLCASRRSLDNEQFFGPGTRLTVL.

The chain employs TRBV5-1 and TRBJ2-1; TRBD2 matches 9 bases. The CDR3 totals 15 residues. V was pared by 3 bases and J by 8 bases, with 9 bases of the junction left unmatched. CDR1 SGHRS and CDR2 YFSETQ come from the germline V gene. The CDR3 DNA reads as TGCGCCAGCAGCTCAGTAGCGGGGGCCCGGGATGAGCAGTTCTTC. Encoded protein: CASSSVAGARDEQFF.

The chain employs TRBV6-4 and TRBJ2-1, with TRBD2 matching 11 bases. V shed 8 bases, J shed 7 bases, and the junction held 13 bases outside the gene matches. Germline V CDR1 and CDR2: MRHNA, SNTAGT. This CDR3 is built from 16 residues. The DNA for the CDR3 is TGTGCCAGCGGTTGGCCAGGGACTAGCGGTACTAATGAGCAGTTCTTC. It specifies CASGWPGTSGTNEQFF.

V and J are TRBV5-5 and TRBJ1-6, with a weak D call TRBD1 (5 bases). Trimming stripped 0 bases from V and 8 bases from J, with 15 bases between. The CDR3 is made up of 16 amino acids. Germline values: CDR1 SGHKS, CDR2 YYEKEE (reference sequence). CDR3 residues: CASSLGRGGVDSPLHF. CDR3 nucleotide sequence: TGTGCCAGCAGCTTGGGTCGGGGAGGGGTGGATTCACCCCTCCACTTT.

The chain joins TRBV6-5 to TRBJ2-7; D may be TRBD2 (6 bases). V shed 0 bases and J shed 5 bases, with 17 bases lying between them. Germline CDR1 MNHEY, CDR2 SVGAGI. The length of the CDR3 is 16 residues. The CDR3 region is CASSYSTIGGFHEQYF. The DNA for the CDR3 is TGTGCCAGCAGTTACTCGACCATTGGGGGGTTCCACGAGCAGTACTTC.

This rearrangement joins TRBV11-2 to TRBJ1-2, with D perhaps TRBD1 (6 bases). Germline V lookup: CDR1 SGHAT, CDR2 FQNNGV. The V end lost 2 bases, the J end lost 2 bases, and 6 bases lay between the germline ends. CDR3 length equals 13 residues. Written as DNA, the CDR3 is TGTGCCAGCAGCTTACAGGGGAACTATGGCTACACCTTC. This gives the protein CASSLQGNYGYTF.

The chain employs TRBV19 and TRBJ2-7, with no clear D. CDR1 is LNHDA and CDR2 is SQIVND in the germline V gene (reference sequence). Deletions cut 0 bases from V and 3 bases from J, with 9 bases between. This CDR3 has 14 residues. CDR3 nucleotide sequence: TGTGCCAGTAGTATAGATGGGTGGAGCTACGAGCAGTACTTC. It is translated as CASSIDGWSYEQYF.

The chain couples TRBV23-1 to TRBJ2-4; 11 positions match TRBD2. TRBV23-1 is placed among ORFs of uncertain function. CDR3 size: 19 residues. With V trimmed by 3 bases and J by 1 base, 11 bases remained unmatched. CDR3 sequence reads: CASSQRASGRSGAKNIQYF. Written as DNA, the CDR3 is TGCGCCAGCAGTCAGAGGGCTAGCGGGAGGAGCGGCGCCAAAAACATTCAGTACTTC.

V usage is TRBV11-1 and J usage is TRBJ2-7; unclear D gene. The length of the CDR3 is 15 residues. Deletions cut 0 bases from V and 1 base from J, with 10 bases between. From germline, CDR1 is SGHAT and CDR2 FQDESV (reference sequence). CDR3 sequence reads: CASSLAWSHSYEQYF. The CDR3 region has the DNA TGTGCCAGCAGCTTAGCTTGGAGCCATTCCTACGAGCAGTACTTC. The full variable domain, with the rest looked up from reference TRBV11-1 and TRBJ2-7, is EAEVAQSPRYKITEKSQAVAFWCDPISGHATLYWYRQILGQGPELLVQFQDESVVDDSQLPKDRFSAERLKGVDSTLKIQPAELGDSAMYLCASSLAWSHSYEQYFGPGTRLTVT.